The subject of this entry is one T cell receptor (beta chain). The data were taken from a study of blood T cell repertoires in COVID-19. V lost 4 bases and J lost 11, with 15 bases in between. Germline CDR1 SGDLS, CDR2 YYNGEE. This CDR3 is 12 amino acids long. Profiling relied on immunoSEQ multiplex PCR, and the TCRdb table lists in-frame clones only, not all of them. The repertoire holds 150,000 or so clones, with 70% to 80% as singletons. This TCR derives from a woman between 50 and 59 years old with active or convalescent COVID-19. The chain carries TRBV9 and TRBJ1-2; a possible D gene is TRBD1 (6 bases). Sequencing was carried out using peripheral blood. CDR3 region: CASSTIRGGYTF. The CDR3 coding sequence is TGTGCCAGCAGCACAATCAGGGGCGGGTACACCTTC. Variable domain in full (rest from reference TRBV9 and TRBJ1-2): DSGVTQTPKHLITATGQRVTLRCSPRSGDLSVYWYQQSLDQGLQFLIQYYNGEERAKGNILERFSAQQFPDLHSELNLSSLELGDSALYFCASSTIRGGYTFGSGTRLTVV.